These 9 T cell receptor beta chains were all obtained from the same sample, sequenced in a study of blood T cell repertoires in COVID-19. The method was immunoSEQ multiplex PCR; TCRdb's version includes in-frame clones alone and lacks a portion of them. The data show about 120,000 clones, with 85% to 90% seen just once and 11% held by the top ten. Sequencing used peripheral blood. These receptors came from an elderly man with acute or convalescent COVID-19.

The J gene is TRBJ1-1, the V gene TRBV5-1; TRBD1 agrees at 7 bases. The CDR3 sequence is 15 residues long. Germline V gene data show CDR1 as SGHRS and CDR2 as YFSETQ. V dropped 2 bases and J dropped 1; count of bases not matched to a gene: 5. The CDR3 spells CASSFSGTANTEAFF. The CDR3 coding sequence is TGCGCCAGCAGCTTTTCGGGGACAGCGAACACTGAAGCTTTCTTT.

The chain links TRBV7-8 to TRBJ1-5; TRBD1 matches 9 bases. Per the germline V gene, CDR1 is SGHVS and CDR2 is FQNEAQ. The junction had 8 bases not matched to a gene; V was cut back by 8 bases and J by 3 bases. The CDR3 loop spans 15 amino acids. The CDR3: CASGKQGALNQPQHF. The CDR3 DNA follows: TGTGCCAGCGGAAAACAGGGGGCGCTCAATCAGCCCCAGCATTTT.

The V call is TRBV6-6, the J call TRBJ1-5; D remains ambiguous. Between the trimmed V and J ends, which lost 3 bases and 3 bases, there was a span of 9 bases. The CDR3 spans 14 residues. Germline CDR1 is MNHNY and CDR2 is SVGAGI (reference sequence). CDR3 bases: TGTGCCAGCAGTTATCTGGAGGACAATCAGCCCCAGCATTTT. Encoded protein: CASSYLEDNQPQHF.

The chain joins TRBV10-3 to TRBJ1-2, with D perhaps matching TRBD1 (6 bases). With 5 bases removed from V and 1 base from J, the gap between germline ends came to 14 bases. CDR1 ENHRY and CDR2 SYGVKD come from the germline V gene. The CDR3 runs to 15 residues. As DNA, the CDR3 is TGTGCCATCAGTAGGACAGTGGGAATTAACTATGGCTACACCTTC. Encoded protein: CAISRTVGINYGYTF.

J is TRBJ2-3 and V is TRBV5-1, with 8 bases aligning to TRBD2. This CDR3 is 16 amino acids long. CDR1 is SGHRS and CDR2 is YFSETQ in the germline V gene. V shed 5 bases and J 6 bases; nucleotides not matched to a gene: 14. The CDR3, as DNA: TGCGCCAGCAGTTTGATGGCTAGCGGGCCCGGGGATACGCAGTATTTT. It is translated as CASSLMASGPGDTQYF.

The J gene is TRBJ1-2, the V gene TRBV5-4; perhaps TRBD1 as D (5 bases). The V and J ends lost 3 bases and 4 bases respectively, with 7 bases between them. The CDR3 is made up of 12 amino acids. CDR1 is SGHNT, CDR2 YYREEE, per germline (reference sequence). CDR3 DNA: TGTGCCAGCAGCTCGACAGTCTATGGCTACACCTTC. This codes for CASSSTVYGYTF.

CDR3 sequence: CASSVAGLSYEQYF. Written as DNA, the CDR3 is TGTGCCAGCAGCGTAGCGGGACTTTCCTACGAGCAGTACTTC. This chain joins TRBV9 and TRBJ2-7; a weak D match, TRBD2 (6 bases). V was pared by 0 bases and J by 1 base, with 8 bases between. Looked up from germline, CDR1 is SGDLS and CDR2 is YYNGEE. The CDR3 covers 14 residues.

The sample holds one count of this clone. The chain combines TRBV19 with TRBJ1-2, with 12 bases fitting TRBD1. There are 15 residues in the CDR3. The V and J ends lost 5 bases and 8 bases, in that order; junction bases with no gene match: 9. The germline CDR1 and CDR2 sequences are LNHDA and SQIVND (reference sequence). The CDR3 DNA reads as TGTGCCAGTAGTGGCACTGGGACAGGGGGCGGAGGCTACACCTTC. It encodes CASSGTGTGGGGYTF.

The chain uses TRBV3-1 (or the pseudogene TRBV3-2) and TRBJ2-7; 10 bases map to TRBD1. The trim removed 4 bases at V and 6 bases at J, leaving 6 bases unmatched. This CDR3 is built from 14 residues. Germline assignment: CDR1 LGHDT and CDR2 YNNKEL (reference sequence). In nucleotides, the CDR3 is TGTGCCAGCAGCCTCGGGACAGGGGACCCCGAGCAGTACTTC. It encodes CASSLGTGDPEQYF.